Described below is a single TCR beta chain sequence and its context. CDR1 is LNHNV, CDR2 YYDKDF, per germline (reference sequence). Trimming stripped 0 bases from V and 6 bases from J, with 17 bases between. This CDR3 is built from 17 residues. This specimen comes from a study of cytomegalovirus exposure and HLA in healthy donors. PCR employed 60 Vbeta and 13 Jbeta primers. Here immunoSEQ multiplex PCR was the method, and the copy in TCRdb shows in-frame clones only, minus some. The top ten hold approximately 2% of the sample, which has about 190,000 clones, roughly 81% seen once. Material for sequencing was PBMCs. This clonotype was sampled from a woman aged 25-40 years in good health and CMV-seropositive. V is TRBV15 and J is TRBJ2-2; tentative D call: TRBD2 (6 bases). In nucleotides, the CDR3 is TGTGCCACCAGCAGAGATAGACTAGAGTCTCGCGCCGGGGAGCTGTTTTTT. Translation gives CATSRDRLESRAGELFF.